The following is a T cell receptor (beta chain) sequence with its context. There is no known antigen for this receptor. No much larger clone is present one base from it, and per-base qualities are unavailable. Receptors were amplified or captured by the immunoSEQ multiplex PCR assay. For the multiplex PCR, a mixture combining 60 forward primers for TCR Vbeta segments and 13 reverse primers for TCR Jbeta segments was used. A multiplex PCR assay on genomic DNA amplified the CDR3 region of rearranged TCR beta genes. The amplified TCR beta libraries were sequenced on the Illumina HiSeq System as 87-base-pair reads. Processing in the source paper ran as follows. A later analysis counted approximately 76 million unique TCR beta chains across the 650 to 700 repertoires, and around 9.9 million of these chains were shared by at least two donors. A nearest-neighbor algorithm error-corrected the raw reads and collapsed the reads into unique sequences, merging closely related sequences to remove PCR and sequencing errors. To assign V, D and J gene segments, CDR3 sequences were aligned to IMGT reference sequences. Each retained sequence needed at least a six-nucleotide match to both a V gene segment and a J gene segment. A rearrangement counted as productive if the CDR3 had no stop codons and remained in frame with V and J, and every other rearrangement counted as non-productive. CDR3 was defined by IMGT convention, running from the second conserved V-encoded cysteine to the conserved J-encoded phenylalanine. The earlier analysis of about 590 of the donors excluded sequences that lacked an unambiguous match to a single V gene segment. An earlier analysis of several hundred of the donors called V segments functional above 56.7% productive rearrangements and segregating when the between-donor standard deviation exceeded 5%. To diagnose cytomegalovirus status from the catalog of TCR beta chain sequences, a statistical classification framework was built. V and J gene assignment, in a later analysis, came from comparing TCR nucleotide sequences with IMGT/GENE-DB human TR gene sequences. In a later analysis, CDR3 sequences and most-parsimonious VDJ recombination scenarios were assigned using the TCRdist pipeline. In a later analysis, each TCR beta chain was defined by its CDR3 amino acid sequence together with its V-gene family, and reads without a unique V-gene family were excluded. In a later analysis, 450 to 600 highly shared, low-generation-probability nucleotide sequences were removed to address suspected cross-contamination and a sequencing artifact. For each public chain, a later analysis derived a clonal expansion index from normalized ranks of inferred template counts within each repertoire. A later analysis computed generation probabilities with a VDJ recombination model fitted to out-of-frame rearrangements, and checked the results against IGoR. Hypergeometric tests were used in a later analysis to score TCR-TCR, TCR-HLA and TCR-CMV co-occurrence, with a repertoire-size bias correction applied to the TCR pairs. To estimate false discovery rates, a later analysis permuted the HLA or CMV assignments 20 times. In a later analysis, co-occurring TCRs were grouped using DBSCAN, and TCRdist sequence similarity was added for clustering within HLA-allele-positive subsets. Repertoires with fewer than 30,000 or more than 120,000 public chains, plus five repertoires with anomalous nucleotide sharing, were excluded from co-occurrence clustering. In TCRdb, the immuneACCESS table is reduced to in-frame sequences with V and J assigned. These tables do not hold every clone; where another copy was compared, an unresolved V gene accounts for under half, and the others remain unexplained. That table is the source of V, J and clone size, and D and trimming were worked out from the DNA. The sample data list 210,000 or so clones, and more than 75% of these were observed just once. Together, the top ten hold 1% to 1.5% of the sample.

These data come from a study of cytomegalovirus exposure and HLA in healthy donors (dated by TCRdb to 2016 to 2017). In terms of the full investigation: An earlier analysis of approximately 640 of the donors reported more than 250 Gb of sequence data and 100 million to 140 million unique TCR beta sequences from 150 million to 200 million T cells. An early release covering more than 500 HLA-typed donors comprised about 300 gigabases of sequencing data and tens of millions of unique TCR sequences. Of the roughly 390 genotyped donors, roughly 80% fell in the genetic ancestry cluster associated with self-reported Caucasian donors. The study was designed to test whether signatures of past pathogen exposure could be identified by cataloging public T cell receptors. The study profiled the T cell repertoires of around 700 subjects by immunosequencing and related them to cytomegalovirus serostatus. Besides the first cohort of 550 to 750 subjects, a separate validation cohort made up of 120 or so different subjects was used. To predict cytomegalovirus infection status, the study combined high-throughput TCR immunosequencing, statistical association of individual TCRs with disease status, and machine learning. A later analysis re-examined previously published TCR beta repertoires from 600 to 700 donors and added high-resolution HLA genotyping to investigate patterns of TCR occurrence. Rather than drawing on any new phenotypic data, the later analysis identified candidate immune exposures from TCR beta sequences and the way those sequences occurred across donors. In an earlier analysis of a few hundred of the donors, high-throughput TCR beta sequencing was used to judge whether each TCR beta V gene segment behaved as functional or pseudogenic. Alongside the repertoire data, information on donor age, sex, ethnicity and CMV serostatus was compiled. A later genetic analysis took genome-wide SNP genotypes for about three fifths of the 666 donors and used that subset as a discovery cohort. Every discovery cohort repertoire had been produced on one sequencing platform. Both class I and class II loci were covered by HLA typing, at four-digit resolution. The number of typed donors differed by locus: about 629-630 for A, B, C, DRB1 and DQB1; roughly 510 for DQA1; 606 for DPA1; and some 430 for DPB1. Roughly five DR-DQ haplotypes were handled as single units for association and clustering because linkage in the cohort was strong. On average, approximately 250,000 unique TCR beta nucleotide sequences were sequenced per donor among 398 genotyped donors of the cohort, with roughly 18% of those sequences being non-productive.

The cohort was made up of approximately 670 healthy bone marrow donors. At the time of sampling, all cohort members were nominally healthy, though unrecorded immune exposures were likely present. CMV serostatus was recorded as positive for roughly 300 and negative for about 50% of the roughly 670 cohort members, whereas no CMV serostatus was recorded for the donor in question. Every donor gave a peripheral blood sample, and the peripheral blood mononuclear cells from that sample were used for TCR beta sequencing. The Qiagen DNeasy Blood Extraction Kit was used to extract genomic DNA from the blood cell samples. CDR1 is given as MNHNS and CDR2 as SASEGT, both from the germline V gene. Spanning cysteine to phenylalanine, the CDR3 consists of 13 amino acids. The retained sequence is limited to the CDR3, 39 bases, with the frame set at the first base. V is clipped by 5 bases and J by 4 bases, and the sequence between their germline boundaries is 9 bases long.

Results and caveats for the whole study, not just this receptor: The only immune exposure information available for the cohort was CMV serostatus. In a later analysis, several top co-occurrence clusters were reported to appear linked to parvovirus B19, influenza, CMV and Epstein-Barr virus. The classifier was reported to diagnose cytomegalovirus status with high specificity and sensitivity in both the original and validation cohorts. It was suggested by the authors that the approach could potentially be generalized to other disease states and immunological phenotypes. Because HLA typing was unavailable for some donors at each locus, only the typed subset was used in association tests. V-gene and J-gene trimming of TCR beta chains was associated with a missense DCLRE1C variant in a later genetic analysis, and the association was replicated in an independent cohort. Because counts were too low, about 18 rarely observed V segments, including chromosome 9 orphons, were excluded from the earlier analysis of some 540 of the donors. A later analysis found that TCR association rates varied across HLA loci, with DRB1 alleles showing the most associated TCRs and HLA-C alleles the fewest. Only TCR beta chains were sequenced in this cohort, and the absence of alpha or paired-chain data limited detectable features. In a later analysis, HLA-associated TCR beta chains were found to be more clonally expanded and to have lower generation probabilities than equally common non-associated chains. When HLA alleles, especially DR and DQ, strongly co-occurred, attributing TCR associations to individual alleles was difficult. In vitro tests confirmed that a few of the cytomegalovirus-associated TCR beta chains recognize cytomegalovirus antigens. A cluster of highly shared sequence variants was judged likely to be a technical artifact of the sequencing pipeline. In a later analysis, some 18,000 TCR beta sequences were associated with specific HLA alleles at a false discovery rate of 0.05. A further reported finding was that TCR beta sequences accurately predicted the HLA-A and HLA-B alleles for most subjects in the first cohort. Most TCR sequences were observed very rarely across donors, whereas some public TCRs were present in many individuals. Some IMGT-functional V segments, including TRBV6-2 and TRBV6-3, could not be told apart with the 87-base-pair reads, so those segments were excluded. Linkage disequilibrium might explain the correlated functional status among segregating V segments, but an unknown experimental factor could not be ruled out. A total of 150 to 200 TCR beta chains were listed by the study as associated with cytomegalovirus. In an earlier analysis of more than 500 of the donors, most TCR beta V segments appeared in productive rearrangements about 87% or about 30% of the time, broadly matching IMGT annotations. A later genetic analysis reported fewer N-insertions in productive TCRs among donors in an Asian-associated ancestry cluster than the approximately 700-donor mean. In a later analysis, most CMV-associated TCR beta chains were found to appear HLA-restricted, with HLA associations seemingly driven largely by CMV exposure. Roughly uniform sequencing depth across donors was assumed in presence/absence analyses, although this assumption may not hold.

This chain is built from TRBV6-1 and TRBJ2-1; no D gene is confidently identified. Source material: PBMCs. The sequence was obtained from a human donor in good health. For the CDR3, the sequence is CASSLPGYNEQFF. The nucleotide sequence reads as follows: TGTGCCAGCAGTCTCCCGGGTTACAATGAGCAGTTCTTC.